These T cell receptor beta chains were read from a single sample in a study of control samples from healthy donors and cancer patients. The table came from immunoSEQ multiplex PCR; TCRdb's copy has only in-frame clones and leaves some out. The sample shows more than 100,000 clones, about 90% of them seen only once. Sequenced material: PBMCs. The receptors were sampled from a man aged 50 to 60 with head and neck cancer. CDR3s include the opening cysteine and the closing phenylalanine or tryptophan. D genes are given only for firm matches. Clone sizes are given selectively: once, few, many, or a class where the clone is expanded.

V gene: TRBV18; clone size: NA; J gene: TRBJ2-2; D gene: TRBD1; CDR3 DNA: TGTGCCAGCTCCCTGAGGACAGGGGGTACCGGGGAGCTGTTTTTT; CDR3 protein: CASSLRTGGTGELFF
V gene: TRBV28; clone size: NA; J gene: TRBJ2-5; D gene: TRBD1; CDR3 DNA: TGTGCCAGCAGTTTCGGGACAGGGGGTCGGGAGACCCAGTACTTC; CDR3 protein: CASSFGTGGRETQYF
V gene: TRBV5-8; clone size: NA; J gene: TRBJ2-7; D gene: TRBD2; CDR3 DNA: TGTGCCAGCAATCTAGCTCGGGGGGCCTACGAGCAGTACTTC; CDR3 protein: CASNLARGAYEQYF
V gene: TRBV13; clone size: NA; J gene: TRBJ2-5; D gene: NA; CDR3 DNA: TGTGCCAGCAGCTTAGGACTAGGAAAGACCCAGTACTTC; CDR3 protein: CASSLGLGKTQYF
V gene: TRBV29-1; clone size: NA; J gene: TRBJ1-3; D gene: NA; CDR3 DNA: TGCAGCGTCGGATGGGAACTTGGAAACACCATATATTTT; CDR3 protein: CSVGWELGNTIYF
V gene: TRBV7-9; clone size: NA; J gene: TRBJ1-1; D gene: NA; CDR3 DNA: TGTGCCAGCAGCTCGAACACTGAAGCTTTCTTT; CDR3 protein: CASSSNTEAFF
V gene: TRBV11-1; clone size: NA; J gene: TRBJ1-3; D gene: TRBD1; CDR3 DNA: TGTGCCAGCAGCCACGGACAGGCTGGAAACACCATATATTTT; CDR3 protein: CASSHGQAGNTIYF
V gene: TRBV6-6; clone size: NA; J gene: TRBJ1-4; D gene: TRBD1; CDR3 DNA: TGTGCCAGCAGTTACGGGACAGGAGAAAAACTGTTTTTT; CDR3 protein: CASSYGTGEKLFF
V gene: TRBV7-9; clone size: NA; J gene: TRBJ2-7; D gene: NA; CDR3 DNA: TGTGCCAGCAGCCCGCAGTCTGCCTACGAGCAGTACTTC; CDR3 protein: CASSPQSAYEQYF
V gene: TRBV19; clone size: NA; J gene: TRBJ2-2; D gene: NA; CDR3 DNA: TGTGCCAGTAGTTGGTCTGGCGCCGGGGAGCTGTTTTTT; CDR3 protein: CASSWSGAGELFF
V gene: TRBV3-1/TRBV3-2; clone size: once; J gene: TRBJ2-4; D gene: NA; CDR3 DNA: TGTGCCAGCAGCCGATTAGAGGGGGGAAACATTCAGTACTTC; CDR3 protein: CASSRLEGGNIQYF
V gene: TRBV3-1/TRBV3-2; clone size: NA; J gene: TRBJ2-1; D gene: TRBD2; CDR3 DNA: TGTGCCAGCAGCCCGATGACTGGGCGGGGGGTTGAGCAGTTCTTC; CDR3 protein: CASSPMTGRGVEQFF
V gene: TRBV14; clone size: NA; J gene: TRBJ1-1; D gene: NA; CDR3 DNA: TGTGCCAGCAGCCCGTTGACGTCGGGGGCGAATGAAGCTTTCTTT; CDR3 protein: CASSPLTSGANEAFF
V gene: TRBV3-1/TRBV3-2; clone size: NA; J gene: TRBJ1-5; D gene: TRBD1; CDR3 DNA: TGTGCCAGCAGCACGACAGGGGGTGGTCAGCCCCAGCATTTT; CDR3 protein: CASSTTGGGQPQHF
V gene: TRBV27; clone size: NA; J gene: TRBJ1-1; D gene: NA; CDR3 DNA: TGTGCCACCCAGGAGGGGTTGAACACTGAAGCTTTCTTT; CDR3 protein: CATQEGLNTEAFF
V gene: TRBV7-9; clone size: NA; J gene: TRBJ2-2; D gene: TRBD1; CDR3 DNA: TGTGCCAGCAGCTCGGACAGGGGCCGTCCCGGGGAGCTGTTTTTT; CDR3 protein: CASSSDRGRPGELFF
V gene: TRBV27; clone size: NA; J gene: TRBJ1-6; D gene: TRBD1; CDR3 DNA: TGTGCCAGCAGGAGGCAGGGGGGGTCACCCCTCCACTTT; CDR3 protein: CASRRQGGSPLHF
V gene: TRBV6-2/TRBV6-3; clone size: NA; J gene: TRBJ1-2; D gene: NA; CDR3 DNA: TGTGCCAGCAGTCATCAGGGGATCTATGGCTACACCTTC; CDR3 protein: CASSHQGIYGYTF
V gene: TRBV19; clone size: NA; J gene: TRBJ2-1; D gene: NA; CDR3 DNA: TGTGCCAGTAGTATTGGGCGTAGCTCCTACAATGAGCAGTTCTTC; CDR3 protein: CASSIGRSSYNEQFF
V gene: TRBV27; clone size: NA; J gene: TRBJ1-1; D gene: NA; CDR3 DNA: TGTGCCAGCAGTTCATGGACGGTGAACACTGAAGCTTTCTTT; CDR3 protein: CASSSWTVNTEAFF
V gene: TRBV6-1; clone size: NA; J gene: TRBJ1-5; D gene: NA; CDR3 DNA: TGTGCCAGCAGTGAAGGGCAGGGGCCGGGCAATCAGCCCCAGCATTTT; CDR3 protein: CASSEGQGPGNQPQHF
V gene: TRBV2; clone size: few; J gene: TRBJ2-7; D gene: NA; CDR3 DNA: TGTGCCAGCCTCAGGGTTCGCGAGCAGTACTTC; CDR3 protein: CASLRVREQYF
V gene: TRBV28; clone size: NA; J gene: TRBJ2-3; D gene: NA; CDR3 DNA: TGTGCCAGCAGTTTATTTGGGGGGAGCACAGATACGCAGTATTTT; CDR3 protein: CASSLFGGSTDTQYF
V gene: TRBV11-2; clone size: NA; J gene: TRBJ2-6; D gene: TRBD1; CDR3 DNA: TGTGCCAGCAGCTCCTCCCCGGGACAGGGGGTTCCTGGGGCCAACGTCCTGACTTTC; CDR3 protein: CASSSSPGQGVPGANVLTF
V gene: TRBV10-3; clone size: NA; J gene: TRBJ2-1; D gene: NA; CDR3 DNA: TGTGCCATCAGTGAACCTACTACCTACAATGAGCAGTTCTTC; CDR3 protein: CAISEPTTYNEQFF
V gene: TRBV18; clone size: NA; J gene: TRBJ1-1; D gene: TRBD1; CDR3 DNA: TGTGCCAGCTCACCACCGGGACAGGGCGGGGGCACTGAAGCTTTCTTT; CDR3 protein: CASSPPGQGGGTEAFF
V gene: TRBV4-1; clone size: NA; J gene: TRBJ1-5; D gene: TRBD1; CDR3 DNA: TGCGCCAGCAGTCCGGGCCCAGGGGGGCCGAGAGGTCAGCCCCAGCATTTT; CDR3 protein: CASSPGPGGPRGQPQHF
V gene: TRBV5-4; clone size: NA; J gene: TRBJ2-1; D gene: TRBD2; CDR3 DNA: TGTGCCAGCAGCTTGGGAGGGCTAGCGGGTACCTACAATGAGCAGTTCTTC; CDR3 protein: CASSLGGLAGTYNEQFF
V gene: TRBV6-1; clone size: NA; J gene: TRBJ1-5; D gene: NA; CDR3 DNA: TGTGCCAGCAGTGAACTTATAAGCAATCAGCCCCAGCATTTT; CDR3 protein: CASSELISNQPQHF
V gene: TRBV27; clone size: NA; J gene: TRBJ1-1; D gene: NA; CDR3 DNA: TGTGCCAGCAGTTTATCGGGAACACTAAACACTGAAGCTTTCTTT; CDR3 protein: CASSLSGTLNTEAFF
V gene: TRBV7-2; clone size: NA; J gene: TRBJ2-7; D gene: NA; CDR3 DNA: TGTGCCAGCAGCTTAAGAGCGGGCCTGGGCGAGCAGTACTTC; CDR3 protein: CASSLRAGLGEQYF
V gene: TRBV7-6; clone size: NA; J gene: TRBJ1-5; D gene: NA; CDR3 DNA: TGTGCCAGCAGCGAGGGGCAGGGTCGAATGCAGCCCCAGCATTTT; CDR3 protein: CASSEGQGRMQPQHF
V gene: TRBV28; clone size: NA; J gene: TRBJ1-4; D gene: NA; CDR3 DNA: TGTGCCAGCAGTTCCGGGCAGGGAGGAAAACTGTTTTTT; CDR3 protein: CASSSGQGGKLFF
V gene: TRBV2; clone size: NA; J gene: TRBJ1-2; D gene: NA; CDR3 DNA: TGTGCCAGCAGTGGGACAGCCTATGCGGGCTACACCTTC; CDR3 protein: CASSGTAYAGYTF
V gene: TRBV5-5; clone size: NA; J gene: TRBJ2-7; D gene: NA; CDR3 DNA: TGTGCCAGCAGTCTCGCAGGGGCTCCTTACGAGCAGTACTTC; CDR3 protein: CASSLAGAPYEQYF
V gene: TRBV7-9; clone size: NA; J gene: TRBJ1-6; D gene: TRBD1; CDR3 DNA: TGTGCCAGCAGCTTAGGACAGGGTGGATCACCCCTCCACTTT; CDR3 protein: CASSLGQGGSPLHF
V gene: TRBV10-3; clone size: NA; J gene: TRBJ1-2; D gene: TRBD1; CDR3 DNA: TGTGCCATCAGTGAAGGGGGGACAGGGGGCGATGGCTACACCTTC; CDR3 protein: CAISEGGTGGDGYTF
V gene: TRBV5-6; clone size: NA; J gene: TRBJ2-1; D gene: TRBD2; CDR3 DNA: TGTGCCAGCAGCTCAGGGACTAGCGGGGGTTCCTACAATGAGCAGTTCTTC; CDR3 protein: CASSSGTSGGSYNEQFF
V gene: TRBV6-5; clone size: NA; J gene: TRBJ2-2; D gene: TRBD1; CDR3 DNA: TGTGCCAGCACGGGACAGCGCCGGACCGGGGAGCTGTTTTTT; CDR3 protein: CASTGQRRTGELFF
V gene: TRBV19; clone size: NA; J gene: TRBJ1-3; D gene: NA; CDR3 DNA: TGTGCCAGTAGTATTAGGTCGGGCTATGGAAACACCATATATTTT; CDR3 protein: CASSIRSGYGNTIYF
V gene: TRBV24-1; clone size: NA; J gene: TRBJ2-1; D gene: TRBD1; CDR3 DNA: TGTGCCACCAGTGACCGAGGGACAGGGGTTCATGTCGCCTACAATGAGCAGTTCTTC; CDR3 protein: CATSDRGTGVHVAYNEQFF
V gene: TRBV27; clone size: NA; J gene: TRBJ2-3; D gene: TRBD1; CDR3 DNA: TGTGCCAGCAGTTCCCTAAGGACAGGGTTGAATACGCAGTATTTT; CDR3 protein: CASSSLRTGLNTQYF